The TCR beta chain described here comes from a study of naive and memory T cell subsets. Broader study findings: Clonotypes are single alpha or beta chains, not paired receptors. Naive repertoires, especially CD8, held a few larger clonotypes, possibly memory cells re-expressing CD45RA. Findings for naive and memory subsets could not be checked against ground truth.

Losses at the gene ends were 4 bases for V and 4 bases for J; bases not matched to a gene: 6. Germline V gene lookup returns CDR1 LGHDT and CDR2 YNNKEL (reference sequence). This CDR3 has 14 amino acids. About this clonotype: The antigen remains unidentified.

An equimolar mix of two oligonucleotides served as the beta constant-region primer for TRBC1 and TRBC2. Ligated cDNA was amplified by four rounds of PCR with nested alpha and beta constant-region primers and SP2. TCRdb reanalysed the UMI-ligation and nested PCR reads using MiXCR and keeps one entry per CDR3 protein. The sample has 150,000 or so distinct CDR3 sequences; 22% are singletons. Cells stained for CD3, CD4, CD8, CD45RA, CD27 and viability were sorted into four CD45RA/CD27 subsets. What was sequenced was naive CD4+ T cells from blood. The chain is built from TRBV3-1 and TRBJ1-1, with 7 bases fitting TRBD1. This TCR derives from a human donor in good health. The CDR3 region is CASSPLGQTTEAFF. The DNA of the CDR3 is TGTGCCAGCAGCCCCCTGGGACAGACCACTGAAGCTTTCTTT.